The 15 T cell receptor beta chains below all came from one sample that was sequenced in a study of blood T cell repertoires in COVID-19. The method was immunoSEQ multiplex PCR; TCRdb's version includes in-frame clones alone and lacks a portion of them. Of tens of thousands of clones in the sample, roughly 88% were seen once. What was sequenced was peripheral blood. The source of these receptors is a man aged 70 or older with acute or convalescent COVID-19.

V gene TRBV12-3 or TRBV12-4 combines with J gene TRBJ1-3; D unresolved. V was shortened by 8 bases and J by 0 bases, with 8 bases between the two germline ends. The CDR3 is made up of 13 amino acids. CDR3 sequence (DNA): TGTGCCAGCTACAGAGACTCTGGAAACACCATATATTTT. As protein: CASYRDSGNTIYF.

The V call is TRBV7-2, the J call TRBJ1-1, with D possibly TRBD1 on 5 matching bases. CDR1 and CDR2 from the germline V gene are SGHTA and FQGNSA. V was cut by 0 bases and J by 5 bases, with 13 bases left in between. The CDR3 loop spans 15 amino acids. CDR3 loop: CASSLAGGRRTEAFF. The CDR3 DNA reads TGTGCCAGCAGCTTAGCGGGGGGGAGAAGGACTGAAGCTTTCTTT.

The chain carries TRBV9 and TRBJ2-1; a weak D match, TRBD1 (7 bases). Germline loops: CDR1 SGDLS, CDR2 YYNGEE. The CDR3 has 17 amino acids. V gave up 0 bases and J gave up 2 bases, with 15 bases separating them. The CDR3 DNA reads TGTGCCAGCAGCGTAGGGGGGAGGACAGGTGCCTACAATGAGCAGTTCTTC. Protein sequence: CASSVGGRTGAYNEQFF.

The chain carries TRBV7-8 and TRBJ1-1; D unresolved. Trimming shortened V by 6 bases and J by 7 bases, and 24 bases separated the two germline ends. Germline V gene sequence: CDR1 SGHVS, CDR2 FQNEAQ. The length of the CDR3 is 16 residues. CDR3: CASSYMPESGKGEAFF. CDR3 nucleotide sequence: TGTGCCAGCAGTTATATGCCGGAGTCGGGAAAGGGTGAAGCTTTCTTT. The full variable domain, in which reference TRBV7-8 and TRBJ1-1 provide the parts outside the CDR3, is GAGVSQSPRYKVAKRGQDVALRCDPISGHVSLFWYQQALGQGPEFLTYFQNEAQLDKSGLPSDRFFAERPEGSVSTLKIQRTQQEDSAVYLCASSYMPESGKGEAFFGQGTRLTVV.

The chain couples TRBV7-2 to TRBJ2-3, with D perhaps matching TRBD2 (5 bases). Germline values: CDR1 SGHTA, CDR2 FQGNSA. CDR3 length: 14 residues. Trimming shortened V by 8 bases and J by 2 bases, and 14 bases separated the two germline ends. Here the CDR3 DNA reads TGTGCCAGCCGGACCGGGAACCCCACAGATACGCAGTATTTT. It specifies CASRTGNPTDTQYF.

The J gene is TRBJ2-1, the V gene TRBV4-3, with 15 bases identical to TRBD2. J was trimmed by 0 bases and V by 2 bases; bases with no gene match: 2. The CDR3 spans 18 residues. Germline V gives CDR1 LGHNA, CDR2 YSLEER. The DNA of the CDR3 is TGCGCCAGCAGCCAAAAGGGACTAGCGGGGGGCTCCTACAATGAGCAGTTCTTC. Protein: CASSQKGLAGGSYNEQFF.

The chain joins TRBV19 to TRBJ1-5, with D unclear. Germline V gene lookup returns CDR1 LNHDA and CDR2 SQIVND (reference sequence). This CDR3 has 12 amino acids. Trimming removed 7 bases from V and 5 bases from J, with 9 bases in between. The CDR3 region has the DNA TGTGCCAGTACCTACGGGGATCAGCCCCAGCATTTT. This gives the protein CASTYGDQPQHF.

J is TRBJ2-1 and V is TRBV7-9; D is unclear. CDR3 length equals 11 residues. CDR1 is SEHNR, CDR2 FQNEAQ, per germline (reference sequence). The V end lost 5 bases, the J end lost 9 bases, and 8 bases lay between the germline ends. The CDR3 is CASSPAVEQFF. The CDR3 DNA follows: TGTGCCAGCAGCCCCGCGGTTGAGCAGTTCTTC.

The chain combines TRBV11-1 with TRBJ2-5; 7 bases align to TRBD2. J lost 6 bases, V lost 10 bases, and 8 bases had no gene match. This CDR3 has 12 residues. CDR1 SGHAT and CDR2 FQDESV come from the germline V gene (reference sequence). The CDR3 bases are TGTGCCACCGGGGAGGGTGGGAAGACCCAGTACTTC. It encodes CATGEGGKTQYF.

This clone appeared a single time. The rearrangement joins TRBV6-1 to TRBJ2-3; D not certain. The CDR3 loop spans 14 amino acids. Trimming shortened V by 3 bases and J by 2 bases, and 9 bases separated the two germline ends. Per the germline V gene, CDR1 is MNHNS and CDR2 is SASEGT. For the CDR3, the DNA is TGTGCCAGCAGTGAGGGCCAGTCCACAGATACGCAGTATTTT. Translating it yields CASSEGQSTDTQYF.

This chain links TRBV19 with TRBJ1-6; D is uncertain. Trimming cost V 4 bases and J 0 bases, with 7 bases left between them. There are 15 residues in the CDR3. Germline CDR1 and CDR2: LNHDA and SQIVND (reference sequence). CDR3 DNA: TGTGCCAGTAGTACGTCCTACTCCTATAATTCACCCCTCCACTTT. Its protein product is CASSTSYSYNSPLHF.

The rearrangement joins TRBV5-6 to TRBJ2-7, with 9 bases lining up with TRBD2. The germline V gene encodes CDR1 SGHDT and CDR2 YYEEEE. The CDR3 totals 14 residues. The J segment lost 2 bases and the V segment lost 10 bases, leaving 10 bases of the junction unmatched. The CDR3 spells CARRRRGGTYEQYF. CDR3 in DNA: TGTGCCCGCCGGCGGCGGGGGGGGACCTACGAGCAGTACTTC.

This clone was seen only a few times. V is TRBV14 and J is TRBJ1-5, with 7 bases matching TRBD1. With 5 bases clipped from V and 7 bases from J, the junction kept 8 bases outside the gene matches. Germline loops: CDR1 SGHDN, CDR2 FVKESK. There are 14 residues in the CDR3. The CDR3 bases are TGTGCCAGCAGCAAGACAGGGCTGGGACAGCCCCAGCATTTT. Its protein product is CASSKTGLGQPQHF.

This chain links TRBV27 with TRBJ1-2; D not certain. Germline-derived CDR1 and CDR2 are MNHEY and SMNVEV (reference sequence). The V end lost 0 bases, the J end lost 7 bases, and 9 bases lay between the germline ends. The CDR3 spans 13 residues. The chain's CDR3 is CASSLSRVAGYTF. The CDR3 DNA reads as TGTGCCAGCAGTTTATCTCGGGTCGCTGGCTACACCTTC.

CDR3 sequence (DNA): TGTGCCAGCTCACCCCTTCCGGGACAGAGCTCTGGAAACACCATATATTTT. Its protein product is CASSPLPGQSSGNTIYF. The V gene is TRBV18, the J gene TRBJ1-3, with 7 bases aligning to TRBD1. Unmatched junction bases numbered 8, after V lost 3 bases and J lost 0 bases. Germline CDR1 is KGHSH and CDR2 is LQKENI. The CDR3 is 17 residues long.